The 2 T cell receptor beta chains presented below share a single source sample, sequenced in a study of siplizumab effects on memory and regulatory T cells. The method was immunoSEQ multiplex PCR; TCRdb's version includes in-frame clones alone and lacks a portion of them. The repertoire holds about 100,000 clones, with 80% to 95% as singletons. Material for sequencing was non-Treg CD4+ T cells sorted from blood. The receptors come from a human donor in good health.

V and J are TRBV11-2 and TRBJ2-5, with 8 bases fitting TRBD1. Germline lookup yields CDR1 SGHAT and CDR2 FQNNGV. The CDR3 is 15 residues long. J gave up 3 bases and V 2 bases, and 5 bases lay outside the gene matches. Here the CDR3 reads CASSLLGTGKETQYF. CDR3 in DNA: TGTGCCAGCAGCTTACTCGGGACAGGAAAAGAGACCCAGTACTTC.

The chain carries TRBV6-1 and TRBJ2-6; no definite D call. The CDR3 totals 16 residues. The V end was cut by 0 bases, the J end by 0 bases, with 6 bases between. The germline V gene has CDR1 MNHNS and CDR2 SASEGT. In DNA, the CDR3 is TGTGCCAGCAGTGAAGCTGGAACCTCTGGGGCCAACGTCCTGACTTTC. It yields the protein CASSEAGTSGANVLTF.